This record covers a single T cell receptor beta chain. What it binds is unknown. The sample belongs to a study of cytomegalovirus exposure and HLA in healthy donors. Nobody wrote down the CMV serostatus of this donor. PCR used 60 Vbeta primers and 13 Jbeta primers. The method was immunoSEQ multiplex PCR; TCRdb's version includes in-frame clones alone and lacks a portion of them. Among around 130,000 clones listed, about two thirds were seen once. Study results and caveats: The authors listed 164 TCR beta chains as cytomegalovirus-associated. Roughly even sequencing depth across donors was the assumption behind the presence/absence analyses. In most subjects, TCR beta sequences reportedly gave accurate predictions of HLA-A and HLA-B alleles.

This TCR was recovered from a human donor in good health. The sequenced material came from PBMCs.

In DNA form, the CDR3 reads TGTGCCTGGAATCGGCCAGGACAGAACTACGAGCAGTACTTC. It yields the protein CAWNRPGQNYEQYF. The chain uses TRBV30 and TRBJ2-7; D perhaps matches TRBD1 (6 bases). This CDR3 spans 14 amino acids. CDR1 is GTSNPN, CDR2 SVGIG, per germline (reference sequence). V was shortened by 4 bases and J by 3 bases, with 16 bases between the two germline ends.